These 29 T cell receptor beta chains were sequenced from one sample in a study of regulatory T cells in long-lasting Graves disease. Construction of TCR beta libraries relied on iRepertoire HTBI primers and on Arm-PCR targeting CDR3 regions. In TCRdb, the multiplex PCR reads were re-called with MiXCR into one record per CDR3 protein. The sample lists about 430,000 distinct CDR3 sequences; about 15% were seen once. Time point meaning: newly diagnosed GD, antithyroid drugs for less than 3 months. PBMC-derived RNA was used for the TCR library. These same data were also listed under a study on T cells in Graves' hyperthyroidism and ophthalmopathy.

Sequencing was performed on peripheral blood mononuclear cells (PBMCs), taken at new diagnosis, from a patient treated with antithyroid drugs. The receptor source for this set is a woman aged 35 to 49 with Graves disease.

The chain uses TRBV4-3 and TRBJ2-7; 13 nucleotides match TRBD2. V shed 3 bases, J shed 3 bases, and the junction held 2 bases outside the gene matches. CDR1 is LGHNA, CDR2 YSLEER, per germline. The CDR3 spans 15 residues. The CDR3: CASSHGLAGVYEQYF. The CDR3 bases are TGCGCCAGCAGCCACGGACTAGCGGGAGTCTACGAGCAGTACTTC.

This clonotype was picked up many times. The V gene is TRBV14, the J gene TRBJ1-1, with D unclear. V was trimmed by 5 bases and J by 1 base, leaving 8 bases between them. There are 13 residues in the CDR3. Germline assignment: CDR1 SGHDN and CDR2 FVKESK. The CDR3: CASSGRRNTEAFF. The DNA of the CDR3 is TGTGCCAGCAGCGGGCGGAGGAACACTGAAGCTTTCTTT.

This clonotype was observed at least ten times. The chain has TRBV28 and TRBJ2-1; 12 nucleotides line up with TRBD2. The V gene's germline CDR1 is MDHEN and CDR2 SYDVKM. Trimming took 2 bases from V and 9 from J; bases not matched to a gene: 5. This CDR3 comprises 15 residues. DNA for the CDR3: TGTGCCAGCAGTTTAAGCCTAGCGGGAGGGCTTGAGCAGTTCTTC. Protein: CASSLSLAGGLEQFF.

At least ten counts were recorded for this clonotype. This chain joins TRBV27 and TRBJ1-1; TRBD1 is a possible D gene (5 bases). The CDR3 runs 14 residues. Germline V lookup: CDR1 MNHEY, CDR2 SMNVEV (reference sequence). V was pared by 8 bases and J by 4 bases, with 17 bases between. CDR3 residues: CASSKGRMVTEAFF. In nucleotides, the CDR3 is TGTGCCAGCTCCAAGGGGAGGATGGTCACTGAAGCTTTCTTT.

This clonotype appeared many times. This chain joins TRBV7-6 and TRBJ2-3; D may be TRBD2 (5 bases). Per the germline V gene, CDR1 is SGHVS and CDR2 is FNYEAQ. This CDR3 spans 14 amino acids. The V end lost 2 bases, the J end lost 4 bases, and 10 bases lay between the germline ends. Here the CDR3 reads CASSLSGLPDTQYF. The CDR3 coding sequence is TGTGCCAGCAGCTTATCCGGACTTCCAGATACGCAGTATTTT.

The V gene is TRBV5-1, the J gene TRBJ2-2, with 10 bases that match TRBD1. With 5 bases clipped from V and 3 bases from J, the junction kept 4 bases outside the gene matches. This CDR3 is 15 amino acids long. CDR1 is SGHRS, CDR2 YFSETQ, per germline. This CDR3 is CASSGQGGHTGELFF. CDR3 coding DNA: TGCGCCAGCAGTGGACAGGGGGGGCACACCGGGGAGCTGTTTTTT.

The rearrangement links TRBV6-2 or TRBV6-3 to TRBJ2-2, with TRBD2 matching over 11 bases. Germline lookup yields CDR1 MNHEY and CDR2 SVGEGT. V lost 5 bases to trimming and J lost 2 bases; unmatched junction nucleotides: 10. The CDR3 spans 18 residues. CDR3 loop: CASSDRPLAGGNTGELFF. In nucleotides, the CDR3 is TGTGCCAGCAGTGACCGACCTCTAGCGGGAGGAAACACCGGGGAGCTGTTTTTT.

This clonotype was detected a few times. The rearrangement joins TRBV7-8 to TRBJ2-1, with 11 bases aligning to TRBD2. With 3 bases clipped from V and 9 bases from J, the junction kept 10 bases outside the gene matches. The CDR3 consists of 16 residues. CDR1 is SGHVS, CDR2 FQNEAQ, per germline. CDR3 nucleotides: TGTGCCAGCAGCTTTTATAGCGGGAGGGCCTCCGGTGAGCAGTTCTTC. Translation: CASSFYSGRASGEQFF.

The chain recombines TRBV4-1 with TRBJ2-7; 8 nucleotides match TRBD2. CDR1 MGHRA and CDR2 YSYEKL come from the germline V gene. Trimming took 0 bases from V and 4 from J; bases not matched to a gene: 8. The CDR3 sequence is 16 residues long. In DNA form, the CDR3 reads TGCGCCAGCAGCCAAGAACGATCGGGAGGGTGGTACGAGCAGTACTTC. It specifies CASSQERSGGWYEQYF.

This clonotype was recorded at least ten times. V usage is TRBV7-6 and J usage is TRBJ1-1; D gene unclear. The V and J ends lost 2 bases and 1 base respectively, with 17 bases between them. Per germline, CDR1 SGHVS and CDR2 FNYEAQ. There are 17 residues in the CDR3. The CDR3 is CASSLPRLQLKNTEAFF. In DNA form, the CDR3 reads TGTGCCAGCAGCTTACCCCGCCTTCAGCTTAAGAACACTGAAGCTTTCTTT.

The rearrangement uses TRBV7-9 and TRBJ2-7; TRBD1 is a possible D gene (6 bases). Deletions cut 2 bases from V and 2 bases from J, with 13 bases between. CDR3 length: 15 residues. Germline assignment: CDR1 SEHNR and CDR2 FQNEAQ (reference sequence). CDR3 sequence (DNA): TGTGCCAGCAGCTTAAGACAGGTCGCACCCTACGAGCAGTACTTC. Translating it yields CASSLRQVAPYEQYF.

This clonotype was seen at least ten times. The rearrangement links TRBV11-2 to TRBJ2-2, with D tentatively TRBD2 (5 bases). This CDR3 is 13 amino acids long. The V end lost 6 bases, the J end lost 6 bases, and 11 bases lay between the germline ends. Germline assignment: CDR1 SGHAT and CDR2 FQNNGV. The DNA for the CDR3 is TGTGCCAGCAGTTTCCTCGGGGCCGGGGAGCTGTTTTTT. It yields the protein CASSFLGAGELFF.

This clonotype occurred many times. The chain has TRBV9 and TRBJ2-3, with D hard to call. With 0 bases removed from V and 0 bases from J, the gap between germline ends came to 8 bases. The germline CDR1 and CDR2 sequences are SGDLS and YYNGEE. This CDR3 region has 15 residues. CDR3 region: CASSVETASTDTQYF. CDR3 nucleotides: TGTGCCAGCAGCGTAGAGACGGCTAGCACAGATACGCAGTATTTT.

The chain joins TRBV6-2 or TRBV6-3 to TRBJ2-1, with TRBD2 identical over 7 bases. The V segment lost 5 bases and the J segment 0 bases; nucleotides outside the gene matches: 7. This CDR3 is 16 amino acids long. Germline V CDR1 and CDR2: MNHEY, SVGEGT. CDR3: CASSEFGRTSYNEQFF. The CDR3 coding sequence is TGTGCCAGCAGTGAATTCGGGAGGACCTCCTACAATGAGCAGTTCTTC.

This clonotype appeared once. The chain links TRBV28 to TRBJ2-7, with 16 bases matching TRBD2. V lost 6 bases and J lost 0; bases outside the gene matches: 14. The CDR3 runs 20 residues. In germline, CDR1 is MDHEN, CDR2 SYDVKM. The CDR3 sequence is CASRPTGTSGRAGSSYEQYF. CDR3 DNA sequence: TGTGCCAGCAGACCTACCGGGACTAGCGGGAGGGCCGGATCCTCCTACGAGCAGTACTTC.

The genes are TRBV9 and TRBJ2-2; 10 bases map to TRBD2. CDR3 length equals 15 residues. CDR1 SGDLS and CDR2 YYNGEE come from the germline V gene. The ends lost 0 bases at V and 8 bases at J; junction bases unmatched: 4. The CDR3: CASSVGAGGAGELFF. The CDR3 bases are TGTGCCAGCAGCGTAGGAGCGGGAGGGGCGGGGGAGCTGTTTTTT. The full variable domain, its missing parts supplied by reference TRBV9 and TRBJ2-2, is DSGVTQTPKHLITATGQRVTLRCSPRSGDLSVYWYQQSLDQGLQFLIQYYNGEERAKGNILERFSAQQFPDLHSELNLSSLELGDSALYFCASSVGAGGAGELFFGEGSRLTVL.

A remark on this clonotype: This sequence may be a read error, since a much larger clone differs from it by one base. The gene calls are TRBV5-1 and TRBJ2-2; 8 bases match TRBD1. V lost 0 bases, J lost 7 bases, and 8 bases stayed unmatched. This CDR3 has 16 amino acids. The V gene's germline CDR1 is SGHRS and CDR2 YFSETQ. CDR3 protein: CASSLVDRVLIGELFF. For the CDR3, the DNA is TGCGCCAGCAGCTTGGTGGACAGGGTTCTTATCGGGGAGCTGTTTTTT.

About this clonotype itself: The junction differs from germline at one of its ends, possibly a read error. The V call is TRBV15, the J call TRBJ1-5; no definite D call. This CDR3 spans 16 amino acids. CDR1 LNHNV and CDR2 YYDKDF come from the germline V gene (reference sequence). Here the CDR3 DNA reads TGTGCCATCAGCAGAGGCAGAGGTTCCCGCAATCAGCCCCAGCATTTT. Its translation: CAISRGRGSRNQPQHF. Full variable domain (outside the CDR3, taken from reference TRBV15 and TRBJ1-5): DAMVIQNPRYQVTQFGKPVTLSCSQTLNHNVMYWYQQKSSQAPKLLFHYYDKDFNNEADTPDNFQSRRPNTSFCFLDIRSPGLGDTAMYLCAISRGRGSRNQPQHFGDGTRLSIL.

This clonotype was counted at least ten times. This chain connects TRBV20-1 to TRBJ2-3, with 15 nucleotides matching TRBD2. This CDR3 region has 16 residues. The germline V gene encodes CDR1 DFQATT and CDR2 SNEGSKA (reference sequence). V was clipped by 5 bases and J by 2 bases; unmatched bases: 5. The DNA of the CDR3 is TGCAGTGCTCCGGGACTAGCGGGAGGCTACACAGATACGCAGTATTTT. It yields the protein CSAPGLAGGYTDTQYF.

In its sample, this clonotype was seen many times. CDR3 protein: CASSRLVLTDTQYF. The DNA of the CDR3 is TGTGCCAGCAGCCGACTAGTACTCACAGATACGCAGTATTTT. The chain combines TRBV7-2 with TRBJ2-3; perhaps TRBD2 as D (6 bases). The CDR3 length is 14 residues. Germline CDR1 SGHTA, CDR2 FQGNSA. V was cut by 5 bases and J by 2 bases, with 11 bases left in between. The full variable domain, its missing parts supplied by reference TRBV7-2 and TRBJ2-3, is GAGVSQSPSNKVTEKGKDVELRCDPISGHTALYWYRQSLGQGLEFLIYFQGNSAPDKSGLPSDRFSAERTGGSVSTLTIQRTQQEDSAVYLCASSRLVLTDTQYFGPGTRLTVL.

This clonotype was found many times. The CDR3 here is CASSFGRGRTDTQYF. CDR3 in DNA: TGTGCCAGCAGTTTCGGGCGGGGACGCACAGATACGCAGTATTTT. The chain combines TRBV12-3 or TRBV12-4 with TRBJ2-3; D is perhaps TRBD2 (6 bases). The CDR3 consists of 15 residues. V was pared by 3 bases and J by 1 base, with 11 bases between.

This chain links TRBV6-5 with TRBJ1-5; the match to TRBD1 covers 7 bases. The germline gives CDR1 MNHEY, CDR2 SVGAGI. The J segment lost 7 bases and the V segment lost 0 bases, leaving 12 bases of the junction unmatched. The CDR3 has 17 residues. DNA of the CDR3: TGTGCCAGCAGTTACTCATATGGGACAGCCTTAGGCCAGCCCCAGCATTTT. This codes for CASSYSYGTALGQPQHF.

This clonotype was found a few times. V and J are TRBV28 and TRBJ1-3; maybe TRBD1 (5 bases). Germline V gene data show CDR1 as MDHEN and CDR2 as SYDVKM. The CDR3 totals 16 residues. V lost 4 bases, J lost 2 bases, and 15 bases lay in between. Written as DNA, the CDR3 is TGTGCCAGCAGTTGGCGGCCGAGGGGAACTGGAAACACCATATATTTT. This encodes CASSWRPRGTGNTIYF.

The V gene is TRBV28, the J gene TRBJ2-4, with TRBD2 as a possible D gene (6 bases). Germline loops: CDR1 MDHEN, CDR2 SYDVKM. V lost 1 base to trimming and J lost 10 bases, with 17 bases between them. The CDR3 length is 15 residues. The DNA for the CDR3 is TGTGCCAGCAGTTTATATTCCTTGACGGGGGAAATTCAGTACTTC. It codes for CASSLYSLTGEIQYF.

This clonotype occurred a few times. This rearrangement joins TRBV28 to TRBJ1-3; D unclear. Trimming stripped 7 bases from V and 0 bases from J, with 19 bases between. This CDR3 is built from 17 residues. Looked up from germline, CDR1 is MDHEN and CDR2 is SYDVKM. Written as DNA, the CDR3 is TGTGCCAGCACCCCAGGTGGCCGTAAGAGCTCTGGAAACACCATATATTTT. Protein sequence: CASTPGGRKSSGNTIYF. Together with reference TRBV28 and TRBJ1-3, the CDR3 gives the full variable domain: DVKVTQSSRYLVKRTGEKVFLECVQDMDHENMFWYRQDPGLGLRLIYFSYDVKMKEKGDIPEGYSVSREKKERFSLILESASTNQTSMYLCASTPGGRKSSGNTIYFGEGSWLTVV.

V usage is TRBV3-1 and J usage is TRBJ2-6, with D perhaps assigned TRBD1 or TRBD2 (5 bases each). Germline V gives CDR1 LGHDT, CDR2 YNNKEL (reference sequence). V was clipped by 11 bases and J by 0 bases, with 14 bases between them. This CDR3 is 15 amino acids long. The CDR3, as DNA: TGTGCCGCAGGGACCGCCAACTCTGGGGCCAACGTCCTGACTTTC. Its translation: CAAGTANSGANVLTF.

In this sample, this clonotype turned up many times. The V and J genes are TRBV7-9 and TRBJ2-7, with 10 bases identical to TRBD2. The germline V gene encodes CDR1 SEHNR and CDR2 FQNEAQ (reference sequence). CDR3 length equals 14 residues. The V gene end was trimmed by 10 bases and the J gene end by 7 bases; junction bases not matched to a gene: 13. The CDR3: CATSLASGSSEQYF. The CDR3 coding sequence is TGTGCCACCAGTCTGGCTAGCGGGAGTAGTGAGCAGTACTTC.

The CDR3 reads CASGSTSGSTDTQYF. As DNA, the CDR3 is TGTGCCAGTGGTTCGACTAGCGGGAGCACAGATACGCAGTATTTT. The chain is built from TRBV19 and TRBJ2-3; 10 nucleotides agree with TRBD2. The CDR3 sequence is 15 residues long. Trimming took 8 bases from V and 0 from J; bases not matched to a gene: 5. Germline assignment: CDR1 LNHDA and CDR2 SQIVND (reference sequence).

Notes on this clonotype: This likely stems from a read error, as it lies one base from a far larger clone. The chain joins TRBV2 to TRBJ2-5; 13 nucleotides agree with TRBD2. The assigned J gene may be wrong: the sequence end matches TRBJ2-1 better. The CDR3 is made up of 16 amino acids. Germline CDR1 reads SNHLY; CDR2 reads FYNNEI. This chain's CDR3 is CASRGGLAGTYSEQFF. The CDR3 nucleotides are TGTGCCAGCAGAGGGGGACTAGCGGGAACCTACAGTGAGCAGTTCTTC.